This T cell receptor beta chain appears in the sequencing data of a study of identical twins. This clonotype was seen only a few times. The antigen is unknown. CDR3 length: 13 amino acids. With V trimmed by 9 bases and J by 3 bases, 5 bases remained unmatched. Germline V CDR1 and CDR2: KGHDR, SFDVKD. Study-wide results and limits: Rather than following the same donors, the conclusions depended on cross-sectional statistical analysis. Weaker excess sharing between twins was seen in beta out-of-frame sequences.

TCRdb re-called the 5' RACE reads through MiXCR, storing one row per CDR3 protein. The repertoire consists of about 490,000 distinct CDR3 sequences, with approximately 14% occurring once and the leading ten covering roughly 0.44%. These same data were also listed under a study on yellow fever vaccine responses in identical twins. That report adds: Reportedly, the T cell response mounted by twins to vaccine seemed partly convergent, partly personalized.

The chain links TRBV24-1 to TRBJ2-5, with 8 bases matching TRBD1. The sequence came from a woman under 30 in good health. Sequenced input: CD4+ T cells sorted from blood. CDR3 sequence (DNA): TGTGCCACCGCGGGGACAGGAAAAGAGACCCAGTACTTC. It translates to CATAGTGKETQYF.